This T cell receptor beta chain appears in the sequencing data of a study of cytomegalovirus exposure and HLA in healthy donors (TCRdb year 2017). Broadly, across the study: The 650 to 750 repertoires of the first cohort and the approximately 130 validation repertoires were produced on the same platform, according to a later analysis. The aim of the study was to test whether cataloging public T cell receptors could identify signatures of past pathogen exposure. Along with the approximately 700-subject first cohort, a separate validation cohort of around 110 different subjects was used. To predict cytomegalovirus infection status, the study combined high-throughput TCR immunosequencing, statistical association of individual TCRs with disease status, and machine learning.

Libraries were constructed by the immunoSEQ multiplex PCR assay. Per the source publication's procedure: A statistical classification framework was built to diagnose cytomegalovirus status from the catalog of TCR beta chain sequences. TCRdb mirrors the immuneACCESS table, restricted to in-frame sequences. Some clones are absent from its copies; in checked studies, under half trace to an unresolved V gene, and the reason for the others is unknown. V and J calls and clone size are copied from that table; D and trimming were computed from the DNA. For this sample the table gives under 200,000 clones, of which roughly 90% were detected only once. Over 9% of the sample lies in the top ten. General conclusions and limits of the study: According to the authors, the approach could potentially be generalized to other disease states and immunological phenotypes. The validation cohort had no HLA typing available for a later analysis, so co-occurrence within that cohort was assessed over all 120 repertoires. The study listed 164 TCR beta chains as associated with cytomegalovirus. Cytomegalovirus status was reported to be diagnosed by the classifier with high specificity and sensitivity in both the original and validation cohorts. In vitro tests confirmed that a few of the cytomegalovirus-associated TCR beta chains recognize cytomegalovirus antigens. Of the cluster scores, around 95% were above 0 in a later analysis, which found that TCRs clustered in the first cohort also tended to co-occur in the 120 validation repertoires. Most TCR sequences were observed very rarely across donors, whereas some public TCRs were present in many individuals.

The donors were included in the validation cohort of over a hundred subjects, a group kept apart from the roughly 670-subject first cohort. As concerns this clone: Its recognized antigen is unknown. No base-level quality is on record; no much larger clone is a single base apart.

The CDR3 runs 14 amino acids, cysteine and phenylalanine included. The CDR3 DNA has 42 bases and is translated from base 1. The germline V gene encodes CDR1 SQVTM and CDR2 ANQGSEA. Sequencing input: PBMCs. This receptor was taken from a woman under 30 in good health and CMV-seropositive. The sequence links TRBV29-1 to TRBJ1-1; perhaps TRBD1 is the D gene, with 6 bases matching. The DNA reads TGCAGAATCTCAATCAGGGGCGGGAACACTGAAGCTTTCTTT. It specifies CRISIRGGNTEAFF.